The source of this T cell receptor beta chain is a study of CXCR3-negative and CXCR3-positive naive CD8 T cells. Naive CD8+ T cells displayed a CD45RO-CCR7+CD27+CD95- phenotype. Germline assignment: CDR1 SEHNR and CDR2 FQNEAQ (reference sequence). The CDR3 sequence is 15 residues long. UMI-labeled 5' RACE yielded the TRB cDNA libraries. TCRdb re-called the 5' RACE reads and shows each CDR3 protein once, DNA omitted. Found here are under 9,500 distinct CDR3 sequences; the top ten clones hold 1.8%. This clonotype was obtained from a human donor in good health. Some clones in this sample may be carry-over from other donors' samples. Sequencing was performed on naive CXCR3- CD8+ T cells from blood. Subset here: CD45RO-CCR7+CD27+CD95- naive CD8+ T cells lacking CXCR3 (TNR3-). The chain links TRBV7-9 to TRBJ2-1; no DNA is available, so the TRBD2 call from TCRdb remains unchecked. CDR3 loop: CASSALAGYHNEQFF.